This is a list of T cell receptor beta chains from one sample in a study of T cell responses to AZD1222 COVID-19 vaccine. Data came from immunoSEQ multiplex PCR; TCRdb stores just in-frame clones and leaves some out. Found here are tens of thousands of clones, around 89% of them singletons; the top ten hold 25% to 35%. The sample consisted of peripheral blood, taken 28 days after the second AZD1222 dose. The receptor source for this set is an adult who received the AZD1222 COVID-19 vaccine. The conserved cysteine and the conserved F or W are not part of the CDR3 here. Clone size is stated in some rows and not others, as once, few, many or a class when expanded.

>TRBV4-2|NA|TRBJ1-3
ASSQEYQRDGPGNTIY
>TRBV15|once|TRBJ2-7
ATSRDIGEGYEQY
>TRBV7-2|NA|TRBJ2-1
ASSLVSYNEQF
>TRBV13|NA|TRBJ1-3
ASSTRQGLSGNTIY
>TRBV27|once|TRBJ2-5
ASSFGYQETQY
>TRBV2|NA|TRBJ1-2
ASSPSGIGGYT
>TRBV7-8|NA|TRBJ2-2
ASSLGSSHGELF
>TRBV30|NA|TRBJ2-7
AGGGQIYEQY
>TRBV2|NA|TRBJ2-2
ASSVVTPGIGGELF
>TRBV18|NA|TRBJ2-2
ASSSQGAGNTGELF
>TRBV10-1|NA|TRBJ1-2
ASSDSTVGTGAYGYT
>TRBV25-1|NA|TRBJ2-7
ASSEAGGQASYEQY
>TRBV7-8|NA|TRBJ2-6
ASSLPGANVLT
>TRBV27|once|TRBJ1-5
ASSFGGSNQPQH
>TRBV28|NA|TRBJ2-2
ASRLGWIDTGELF
>TRBV7-8|once|TRBJ1-1
ASSLSGRTNTEAF
>TRBV6-5|once|TRBJ1-1
ASSYSRGTEAF
>TRBV4-1|NA|TRBJ1-4
ASSQAEATNEKLF
>TRBV18|NA|TRBJ2-1
ASSSLGLAGVNEQF
>TRBV10-3|NA|TRBJ2-7
AISDDTDEQY
>TRBV11-3|NA|TRBJ2-3
ASSLGGERTDTQY
>TRBV19|once|TRBJ1-2
ASGFQEDYGYT
>TRBV5-1|NA|TRBJ1-1
ASSFEGARTEAF
>TRBV10-1|once|TRBJ2-7
ASSEYRGSSYEQY
>TRBV14|NA|TRBJ1-2
ASSQDRVGNGGYT
>TRBV4-1|once|TRBJ2-4
ASSQGQELAKNIQY
>TRBV7-9|once|TRBJ2-2
ASSPRGGPNTGELF
>TRBV6-5|NA|TRBJ2-7
ASKSSGTTYEQY
>TRBV21-1|NA|TRBJ2-7
ASSNLYEQY
>TRBV3-1/TRBV3-2|NA|TRBJ1-2
ASSQAMAGPYGYT
>TRBV7-9|NA|TRBJ1-1
ASSLDGVLAF
>TRBV7-6|NA|TRBJ2-5
ASSLGGGQETQY
>TRBV2|NA|TRBJ2-3
ASRVAGAEADTQY
>TRBV5-4|NA|TRBJ1-3
ASSFGLSGNTIY
>TRBV28|NA|TRBJ2-1
ASSFVGGGDNEQF
>TRBV7-2|NA|TRBJ1-6
ASSLRPGTGIGNSPLH
>TRBV10-3|NA|TRBJ2-7
AISESTGAYEQY
>TRBV7-8|NA|TRBJ2-7
ASTSTGRYEQY